The 16 T cell receptor beta chains in this list originate from one sample, sequenced in a study of T-cell reconstitution after alpha-beta-depleted transplantation in children. Unique molecular identifiers featured in how the TCRbeta library was prepared. TCRdb re-called the PCR reads through MiXCR, storing one row per CDR3 protein. Of a few hundred thousand distinct CDR3 sequences in the sample, approximately 11% were seen once. The sample in question was PBMCs, obtained before TCRalphabeta/CD19-depleted stem cell transplant. These receptor sequences come from a child under two years old with acute myeloid leukemia, due to receive a stem cell transplant.

The table lists this clonotype with many counts. The chain has TRBV29-1 and TRBJ1-2, with D possibly TRBD1 on 5 matching bases. Deletions cut 7 bases from V and 6 bases from J, with 15 bases between. Per the germline V gene, CDR1 is SQVTM and CDR2 is ANQGSEA. CDR3 size: 12 residues. The CDR3 bases are TGCAGCGCGTCCGGGACCGACCATGGCTACACCTTC. It yields the protein CSASGTDHGYTF.

This clonotype has ten or more counts. The CDR3 nucleotides are TGTGCCAGCAGCCCGCTCGGGGGTCCATCCTACAATGAGCAGTTCTTC. Its translation: CASSPLGGPSYNEQFF. This sequence joins TRBV9 and TRBJ2-1, with D perhaps matching TRBD2 (6 bases). V was clipped by 4 bases and J by 1 base, with 15 bases between them. Looked up from germline, CDR1 is SGDLS and CDR2 is YYNGEE. The CDR3 length is 16 residues.

This clonotype was seen at least ten times. The chain combines TRBV5-1 with TRBJ2-7; D remains ambiguous. Per germline, CDR1 SGHRS and CDR2 YFSETQ. Deletions cut 4 bases from V and 0 bases from J, with 8 bases between. The length of the CDR3 is 13 residues. The CDR3 bases are TGCGCCAGCAGCGAAGTCCCCTCCTACGAGCAGTACTTC. The encoded protein is CASSEVPSYEQYF.

This clonotype was observed a handful of times. V and J are TRBV10-2 and TRBJ2-7; perhaps TRBD1 as D (6 bases). The CDR3 spans 17 residues. The germline CDR1 and CDR2 sequences are WSHSY and SAAADI. V was pared by 2 bases and J by 1 base, with 18 bases between. CDR3 bases: TGCGCCAGCAGTGAGACAACCGGGACAAAAAATTCCTACGAGCAGTACTTC. Translated: CASSETTGTKNSYEQYF.

This clonotype was detected ten times or more. V and J are TRBV16 and TRBJ1-2; no definite D call. V was pared by 1 base and J by 5 bases, with 14 bases between. Germline assignment: CDR1 KGHSY and CDR2 FQNENV. The CDR3 totals 15 residues. The CDR3 coding sequence is TGTGCCAGCAGCCAATACGGAGGGTCACAGTATGGCTACACCTTC. Amino acids: CASSQYGGSQYGYTF.

This clonotype was observed at least ten times. The chain combines TRBV12-3 or TRBV12-4 with TRBJ2-7; 8 bases are a match to TRBD2. The CDR3 extends over 14 amino acids. The trim removed 4 bases at V and 7 bases at J, leaving 9 bases unmatched. In DNA form, the CDR3 reads TGTGCCAGCAGTTCGCGACTAGCGAATGGGGAGCAGTACTTC. This sequence encodes CASSSRLANGEQYF.

This clonotype has a count of ten or more. The chain combines TRBV6-5 with TRBJ2-4; D is possibly TRBD2 (5 bases). CDR3 size: 15 residues. The germline gives CDR1 MNHEY, CDR2 SVGAGI. Trimming stripped 0 bases from V and 2 bases from J, with 8 bases between. The CDR3 spells CASSYSTGTKNIQYF. The CDR3 DNA is TGTGCCAGCAGTTACTCGACGGGGACCAAAAACATTCAGTACTTC.

This rearrangement joins TRBV30 to TRBJ2-3, with no clear D. Germline V gene lookup returns CDR1 GTSNPN and CDR2 SVGIG (reference sequence). V was cut by 5 bases and J by 5 bases, with 11 bases left in between. The CDR3 runs 12 residues. CDR3 sequence reads: CAWSGGEDTQYF. As DNA, the CDR3 is TGTGCCTGGTCGGGTGGGGAAGATACGCAGTATTTT.

This clonotype has a count of ten or more. This chain links TRBV7-2 with TRBJ2-1; D remains ambiguous. Germline loops: CDR1 SGHTA, CDR2 FQGNSA. This CDR3 is built from 15 residues. Deletions cut 5 bases from V and 8 bases from J, with 19 bases between. DNA for the CDR3: TGTGCCAGCAGCCCACCAGGACGGACGCATCATGAGCAGTTCTTC. Protein product: CASSPPGRTHHEQFF. The full variable domain, completed using reference TRBV7-2 and TRBJ2-1, is GAGVSQSPSNKVTEKGKDVELRCDPISGHTALYWYRQSLGQGLEFLIYFQGNSAPDKSGLPSDRFSAERTGGSVSTLTIQRTQQEDSAVYLCASSPPGRTHHEQFFGPGTRLTVL.

This sequence joins TRBV14 and TRBJ2-3; unclear D gene. Near its end, the DNA agrees better with TRBJ1-5, so the J call may be wrong. This CDR3 is built from 14 residues. CDR1 SGHDN and CDR2 FVKESK come from the germline V gene. As DNA, the CDR3 is TGTGCCAGCAGCCAAGACCCCTGGCGGCCTTTGCAGCATTTT. It yields the protein CASSQDPWRPLQHF.

V and J are TRBV10-1 and TRBJ2-1; a possible D gene is TRBD2 (5 bases). The V gene lost 6 bases and the J gene lost 3 bases, with 18 bases spanning the gap. The CDR3 has 16 residues. The germline V gene has CDR1 WNHNN and CDR2 SYGVQD (reference sequence). In DNA form, the CDR3 reads TGCGCCAGCAGGGACGATCGTGGCGCGGGCTACAATGAGCAGTTCTTC. Protein: CASRDDRGAGYNEQFF.

This clonotype was seen ten or more times. This rearrangement joins TRBV5-5 to TRBJ2-1, with TRBD1 identical over 7 bases. V gave up 0 bases and J gave up 8 bases; unmatched junction bases: 5. The CDR3 spans 14 residues. Germline V gene lookup returns CDR1 SGHKS and CDR2 YYEKEE (reference sequence). Written as DNA, the CDR3 is TGTGCCAGCAGCTTGGGACAGGGAGTCGATGAGCAGTTCTTC. This sequence encodes CASSLGQGVDEQFF.

In this sample, this clonotype turned up many times. The rearrangement joins TRBV6-5 to TRBJ2-7; TRBD1 matches at 7 bases. The junction had 2 bases not matched to a gene; V was cut back by 5 bases and J by 4 bases. The V gene's germline CDR1 is MNHEY and CDR2 SVGAGI. The CDR3 contains 12 residues. This chain's CDR3 is CASSTTGYEQYF. CDR3 nucleotide sequence: TGTGCCAGCAGTACGACAGGGTACGAGCAGTACTTC.

The sample holds a few counts of this clonotype. The chain is built from TRBV19 and TRBJ1-5, with D tentatively TRBD1 (6 bases). This CDR3 region has 14 residues. The V gene's germline CDR1 is LNHDA and CDR2 SQIVND (reference sequence). The V and J ends lost 3 bases and 6 bases respectively, with 12 bases between them. In DNA, the CDR3 is TGTGCCAGTAGTATCGACAGGAGCCTTCAGCCCCAGCATTTT. Amino acids: CASSIDRSLQPQHF.

This clonotype was picked up many times. The chain uses TRBV7-9 and TRBJ1-5; 7 bases agree with TRBD1. The CDR3 has 17 amino acids. Germline lookup yields CDR1 SEHNR and CDR2 FQNEAQ (reference sequence). Trimming at V came to 1 base and at J to 2 bases, leaving 8 bases not matched to a gene. DNA of the CDR3: TGTGCCAGCAGCTTAGACCGAGGGGGCAGGGGCAATCAGCCCCAGCATTTT. Amino acid sequence: CASSLDRGGRGNQPQHF.

This clonotype was seen at least ten times. The rearrangement uses TRBV20-1 and TRBJ1-6; D remains unclear. The V gene's germline CDR1 is DFQATT and CDR2 SNEGSKA (reference sequence). The ends were cut back, 0 bases at V and 7 bases at J, with 7 bases in the middle. CDR3 length: 13 residues. CDR3 loop: CSAREAANSPLHF. CDR3 coding DNA: TGCAGTGCTAGAGAGGCAGCCAATTCACCCCTCCACTTT.